The present TCR beta chain was sequenced within a study of blood T cell repertoires in COVID-19. Study-level information: Acute and convalescent COVID-19 samples came from the United States, Italy and Spain. The cDNA or gDNA used as material had been derived from T cells, B-cell-depleted T cells, or PBMCs.

Authors' methods: Quantification of nucleated cells was approximated via reference gene primer amplification. This table comes from immunoSEQ multiplex PCR, and its TCRdb copy is limited to in-frame clones, with some not included. V and J calls and clone size are those listed in that table; D and trimming were worked out from the DNA. The sample lists under 80,000 clones; just under 85% were seen once. Sequenced sample: peripheral blood. The clonotype originates from an older man with acute or convalescent COVID-19.

CDR3 protein: CASSPRQVDNEQFF. In DNA form, the CDR3 reads TGTGCCAGCAGCCCCCGACAGGTGGACAATGAGCAGTTCTTC. The chain uses TRBV9 and TRBJ2-1, with a tentative D call TRBD1 (6 bases). Between the trimmed V and J ends, which lost 4 bases and 5 bases, there was a span of 13 bases. The CDR3 loop spans 14 amino acids. Germline V gene lookup returns CDR1 SGDLS and CDR2 YYNGEE.